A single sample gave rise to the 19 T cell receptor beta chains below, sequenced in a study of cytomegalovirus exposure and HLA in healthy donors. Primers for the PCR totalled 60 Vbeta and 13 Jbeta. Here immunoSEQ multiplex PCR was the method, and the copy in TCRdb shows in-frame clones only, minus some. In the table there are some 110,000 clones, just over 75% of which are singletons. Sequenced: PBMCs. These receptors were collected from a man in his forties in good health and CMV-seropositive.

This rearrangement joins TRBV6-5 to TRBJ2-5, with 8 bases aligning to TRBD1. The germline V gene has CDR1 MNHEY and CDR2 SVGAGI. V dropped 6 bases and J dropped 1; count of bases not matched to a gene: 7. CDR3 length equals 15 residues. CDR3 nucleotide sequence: TGTGCCAGCAGCGAATGGACAGGGCCCCAAGAGACCCAGTACTTC. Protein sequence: CASSEWTGPQETQYF.

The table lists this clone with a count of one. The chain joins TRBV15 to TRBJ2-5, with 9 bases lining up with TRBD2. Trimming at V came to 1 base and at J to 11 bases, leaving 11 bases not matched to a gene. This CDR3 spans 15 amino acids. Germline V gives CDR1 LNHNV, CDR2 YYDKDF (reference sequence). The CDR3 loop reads CATSRGHSGRDEQYF. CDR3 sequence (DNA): TGTGCCACCAGCAGAGGTCATAGCGGGAGAGATGAGCAGTACTTC.

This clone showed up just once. The CDR3 reads CASSDQGWGGELFF. The CDR3 DNA is TGTGCCAGCAGCGACCAGGGTTGGGGCGGGGAGCTGTTTTTT. V and J are TRBV7-3 and TRBJ2-2; TRBD1 is a possible D gene (5 bases). From germline, CDR1 is SGHTA and CDR2 FQGTGA. The CDR3 covers 14 residues. Trimming left V 5 bases short and J 7 bases short, with 14 bases between. Drawing the rest from reference TRBV7-3 and TRBJ2-2, the complete variable domain is GAGVSQTPSNKVTEKGKYVELRCDPISGHTALYWYRQSLGQGPEFLIYFQGTGAADDSGLPNDRFFAVRPEGSVSTLKIQRTERGDSAVYLCASSDQGWGGELFFGEGSRLTVL.

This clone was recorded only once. CDR3 sequence: CASSSGQFNEKLFF. The CDR3 DNA reads as TGTGCCAGCAGCTCCGGACAGTTTAATGAAAAACTGTTTTTT. The chain recombines TRBV7-2 with TRBJ1-4; D is perhaps TRBD1 (6 bases). The CDR3 runs to 14 residues. V was shortened by 4 bases and J by 4 bases, with 10 bases between the two germline ends. Germline V lookup: CDR1 SGHTA, CDR2 FQGNSA.

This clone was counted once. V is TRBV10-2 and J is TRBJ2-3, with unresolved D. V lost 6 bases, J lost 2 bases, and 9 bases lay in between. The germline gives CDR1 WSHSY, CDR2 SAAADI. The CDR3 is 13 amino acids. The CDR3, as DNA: TGCGCCAGCAGACCAGCGAACACAGATACGCAGTATTTT. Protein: CASRPANTDTQYF.

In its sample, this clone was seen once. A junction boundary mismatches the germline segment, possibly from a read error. The CDR3 is CASSSSREGGSGANGLTF. The CDR3 DNA reads as TGTGCCAGCAGCTCCTCCCGGGAGGGAGGCTCTGGGGCCAACGGCCTGACTTTC. The V and J genes are TRBV7-3 and TRBJ2-6, with 8 bases matching TRBD2. This CDR3 has 18 residues. Germline CDR1 reads SGHTA; CDR2 reads FQGTGA.

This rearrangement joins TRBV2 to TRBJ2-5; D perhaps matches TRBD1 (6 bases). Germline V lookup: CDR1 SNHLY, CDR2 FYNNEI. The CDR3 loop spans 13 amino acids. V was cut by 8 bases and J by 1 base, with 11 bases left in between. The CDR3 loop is CASCWDTQETQYF. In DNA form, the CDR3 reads TGTGCCAGCTGCTGGGACACCCAAGAGACCCAGTACTTC.

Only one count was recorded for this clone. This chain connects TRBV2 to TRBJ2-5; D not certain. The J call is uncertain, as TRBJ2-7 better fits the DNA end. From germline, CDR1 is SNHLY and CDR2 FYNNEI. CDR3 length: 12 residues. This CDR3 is CASMGRTYEQYF. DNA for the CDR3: TGTGCCAGCATGGGCAGAACCTACGAGCAGTACTTC.

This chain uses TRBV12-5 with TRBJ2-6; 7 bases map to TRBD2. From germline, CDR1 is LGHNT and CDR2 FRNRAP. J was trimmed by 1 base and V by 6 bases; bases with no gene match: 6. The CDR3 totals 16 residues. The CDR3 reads CASGPDGGSGANVLTF. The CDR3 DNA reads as TGTGCTAGTGGCCCGGACGGGGGGTCTGGGGCCAACGTCCTGACTTTC.

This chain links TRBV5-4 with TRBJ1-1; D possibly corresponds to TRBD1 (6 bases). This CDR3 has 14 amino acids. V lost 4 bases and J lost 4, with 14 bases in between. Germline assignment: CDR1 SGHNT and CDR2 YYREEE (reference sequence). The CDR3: CASSGGGGRTEAFF. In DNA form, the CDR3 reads TGTGCCAGCAGCGGAGGGGGGGGACGCACTGAAGCTTTCTTT.

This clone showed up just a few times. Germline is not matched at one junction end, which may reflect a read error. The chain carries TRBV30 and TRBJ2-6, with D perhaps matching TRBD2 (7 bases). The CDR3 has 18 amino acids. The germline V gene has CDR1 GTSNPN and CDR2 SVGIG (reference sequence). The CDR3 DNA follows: TGTGCCTGGAGTGGAGGGGGGGGGTGGCTCTCTGGGGCCAACGGCCTGACTTTC. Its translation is CAWSGGGGWLSGANGLTF.

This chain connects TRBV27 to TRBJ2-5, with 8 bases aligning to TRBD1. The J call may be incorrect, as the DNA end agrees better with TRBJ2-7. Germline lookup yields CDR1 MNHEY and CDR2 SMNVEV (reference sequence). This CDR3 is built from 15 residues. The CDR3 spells CASKGGQGEAYEQYF. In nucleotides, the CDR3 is TGTGCCAGCAAGGGCGGACAGGGCGAGGCCTACGAGCAGTACTTC.

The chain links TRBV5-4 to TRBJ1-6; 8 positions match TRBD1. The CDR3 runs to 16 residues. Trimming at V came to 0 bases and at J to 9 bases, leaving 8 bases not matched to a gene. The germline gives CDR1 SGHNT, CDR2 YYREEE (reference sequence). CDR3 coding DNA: TGTGCCAGCAGCTTGGAAGCAGGGGGCCGGGGTTCACCCCTCCACTTT. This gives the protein CASSLEAGGRGSPLHF.

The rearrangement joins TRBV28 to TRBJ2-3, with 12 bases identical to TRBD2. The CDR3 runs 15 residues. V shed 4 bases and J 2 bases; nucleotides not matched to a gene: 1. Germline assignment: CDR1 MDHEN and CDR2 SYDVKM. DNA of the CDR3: TGTGCCAGCAGTTCTAGCGGGGGGGCCACAGATACGCAGTATTTT. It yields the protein CASSSSGGATDTQYF.

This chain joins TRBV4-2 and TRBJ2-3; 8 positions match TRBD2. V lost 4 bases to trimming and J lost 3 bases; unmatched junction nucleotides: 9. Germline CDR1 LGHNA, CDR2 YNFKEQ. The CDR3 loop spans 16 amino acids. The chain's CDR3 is CASSPQRGGGTDTQYF. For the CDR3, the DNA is TGTGCCAGCAGCCCTCAAAGGGGCGGGGGGACAGATACGCAGTATTTT.

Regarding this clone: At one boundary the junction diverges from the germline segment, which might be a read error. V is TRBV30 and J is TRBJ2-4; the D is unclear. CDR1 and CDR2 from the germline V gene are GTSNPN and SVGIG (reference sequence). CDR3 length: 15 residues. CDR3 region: CAWSWAHPIKNSQHF. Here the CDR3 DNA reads TGTGCCTGGAGTTGGGCCCACCCGATCAAAAACAGTCAGCACTTC.

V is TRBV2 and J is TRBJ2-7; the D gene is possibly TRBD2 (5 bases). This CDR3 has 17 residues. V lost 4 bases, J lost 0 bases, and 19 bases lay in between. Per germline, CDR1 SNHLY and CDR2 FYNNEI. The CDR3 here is CASSGSPGVLSSYEQYF. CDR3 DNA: TGTGCCAGCAGTGGATCTCCCGGGGTCCTCTCCTCCTACGAGCAGTACTTC.

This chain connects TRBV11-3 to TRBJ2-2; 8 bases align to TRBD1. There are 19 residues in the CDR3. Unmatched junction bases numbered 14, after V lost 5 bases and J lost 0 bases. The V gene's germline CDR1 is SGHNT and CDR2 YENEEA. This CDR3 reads CASSRSGRQGRTNTGELFF. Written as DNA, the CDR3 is TGTGCCAGCAGCCGATCGGGCAGACAGGGGCGAACGAACACCGGGGAGCTGTTTTTT.

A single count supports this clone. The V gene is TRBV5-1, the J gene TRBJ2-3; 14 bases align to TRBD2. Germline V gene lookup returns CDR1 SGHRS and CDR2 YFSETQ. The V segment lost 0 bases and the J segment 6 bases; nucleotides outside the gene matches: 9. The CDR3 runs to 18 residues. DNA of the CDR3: TGCGCCAGCAGCTTGGGACTAGCGGGAGGGACGTCCGGGGATACGCAGTATTTT. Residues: CASSLGLAGGTSGDTQYF.